This is a list of T cell receptor beta chains from one sample in a study of blood T cell repertoires in COVID-19. The method was immunoSEQ multiplex PCR; TCRdb's version includes in-frame clones alone and lacks a portion of them. The table shows around 220,000 clones, with about nine tenths occurring only once. The sample was PBMCs or T cells enriched from blood (not recorded which). Receptor source: a woman aged 18 to 35 who had recovered from COVID-19. Each CDR3 is given with its conserved first and last residue. A D gene is named only where the DNA matches it firmly. Size tells how often a clone was seen (once, few, many) or the class of an expanded clone, and some rows leave it out.

j_call	clone_size	d_call	v_call	cdr3_aa	cdr3_nt
TRBJ1-1	NA	TRBD1	TRBV27	CASSLFGTGIVGTEAFF	TGTGCCAGCAGTTTATTCGGGACAGGGATCGTGGGCACTGAAGCTTTCTTT
TRBJ2-5	NA	NA	TRBV7-2	CASSLVSSAETQYF	TGTGCCAGCAGCTTAGTATCTTCCGCGGAGACCCAGTACTTC
TRBJ1-5	NA	TRBD1	TRBV7-2	CASSARTGSGQPQHF	TGTGCCAGCAGCGCGCGGACAGGGTCGGGACAGCCCCAGCATTTT
TRBJ1-2	NA	TRBD1	TRBV4-2	CASSQAGTEFYGYTF	TGTGCCAGCAGCCAAGCCGGGACAGAGTTCTATGGCTACACCTTC
TRBJ1-1	NA	NA	TRBV5-1	CASSFSGRPSNTEAFF	TGCGCCAGCAGCTTCAGCGGCAGGCCCTCGAACACTGAAGCTTTCTTT
TRBJ1-2	NA	NA	TRBV5-6	CASSLGSGYGYTF	TGTGCCAGCAGCTTGGGTTCGGGGTATGGCTACACCTTC
TRBJ2-7	NA	NA	TRBV5-4	CASSFGQGGFGEQYF	TGTGCCAGCAGCTTCGGGCAGGGCGGCTTCGGCGAGCAGTACTTC
TRBJ2-5	many	NA	TRBV4-3	CASSQDRGGWETQYF	TGCGCCAGCAGCCAAGATCGGGGTGGTTGGGAGACCCAGTACTTC
TRBJ1-1	NA	NA	TRBV27	CASSFRRNTEAFF	TGTGCCAGCAGTTTCCGGAGAAACACTGAAGCTTTCTTT
TRBJ1-4	NA	TRBD1	TRBV6-5	CASRKQGGGEKLFF	TGTGCCAGCAGGAAACAGGGGGGAGGCGAAAAACTGTTTTTT
TRBJ2-5	NA	NA	TRBV3-1/TRBV3-2	CASSQGLETQYF	TGTGCCAGCAGCCAAGGTCTAGAGACCCAGTACTTC
TRBJ2-1	few	TRBD2	TRBV19	CASSGGGIYEQFF	TGTGCCAGTAGTGGGGGAGGGATCTATGAGCAGTTCTTC
TRBJ2-7	once	TRBD2	TRBV10-3	CAIQETSHYEQYF	TGTGCCATACAAGAGACTAGCCACTACGAGCAGTACTTC
TRBJ1-2	NA	NA	TRBV7-9	CASSSHRDLNYGYTF	TGTGCCAGCAGCTCCCACAGGGACCTTAACTATGGCTACACCTTC
TRBJ1-2	NA	NA	TRBV11-3	CASSLDGDYYGYTF	TGTGCCAGCAGCTTAGATGGCGACTACTATGGCTACACCTTC
TRBJ2-3	NA	NA	TRBV7-2	CASTGISTDTQYF	TGTGCCAGCACAGGAATTAGCACAGATACGCAGTATTTT
TRBJ1-6	NA	TRBD1	TRBV5-1	CASRGQGNYNSPLHF	TGCGCCAGCAGAGGACAGGGGAACTATAATTCACCCCTCCACTTT
TRBJ1-5	NA	TRBD1	TRBV2	CASEGDRGARNQPQHF	TGTGCCAGCGAGGGGGACAGGGGTGCTCGCAATCAGCCCCAGCATTTT
TRBJ1-1	NA	NA	TRBV15	CATSRDQEVNTEAFF	TGTGCCACCAGCAGAGATCAGGAGGTGAACACTGAAGCTTTCTTT
TRBJ1-6	NA	NA	TRBV11-1	CASSLMADSSPLHF	TGTGCCAGCAGCTTAATGGCAGATTCGTCACCCCTCCACTTT
TRBJ2-1	NA	NA	TRBV10-3	CAISVGDPSYNEQFF	TGTGCCATCAGTGTCGGGGATCCCTCCTACAATGAGCAGTTCTTC
TRBJ1-6	NA	NA	TRBV6-5	CASSYRPRGESPLHF	TGTGCCAGCAGTTACCGTCCCAGAGGAGAGTCACCCCTCCACTTT
TRBJ2-1	NA	NA	TRBV11-3	CASSSRGNEQFF	TGTGCCAGCAGCTCGAGGGGGAATGAGCAGTTCTTC
TRBJ1-3	few	NA	TRBV5-4	CASSLEGSGGNTIYF	TGTGCCAGCAGCTTGGAAGGCAGCGGTGGAAACACCATATATTTT
TRBJ1-1	NA	TRBD1	TRBV10-3	CAISGGTGTGDLNTEAFF	TGTGCCATCAGTGGGGGGACCGGGACAGGGGACTTGAACACTGAAGCTTTCTTT
TRBJ2-2	NA	NA	TRBV4-3	CASSLTDYTGELFF	TGCGCCAGCAGCCTGACAGATTACACCGGGGAGCTGTTTTTT
TRBJ2-1	NA	TRBD1	TRBV11-3	CASSLRDRVENEQFF	TGTGCCAGCAGCTTAAGGGACAGGGTCGAAAATGAGCAGTTCTTC
TRBJ2-5	NA	TRBD2	TRBV5-1	CASSPGLAGRGETQYF	TGCGCCAGCAGCCCCGGACTAGCGGGGAGGGGGGAGACCCAGTACTTC
TRBJ2-2	few	NA	TRBV4-1	CASSQELSQTGELFF	TGCGCCAGCAGCCAAGAATTGAGCCAAACCGGGGAGCTGTTTTTT